Below, one TCR beta chain is given with its context. A multiplex PCR was run with 60 Vbeta primers and 13 Jbeta primers. Here immunoSEQ multiplex PCR was the method, and the copy in TCRdb shows in-frame clones only, minus some. The table for this sample gives more than 100,000 clones. These data are taken from a study of cytomegalovirus exposure and HLA in healthy donors. Per the germline V gene, CDR1 is SQVTM and CDR2 is ANQGSEA. Losses at the gene ends were 6 bases for V and 4 bases for J; bases not matched to a gene: 7. The CDR3 is made up of 14 amino acids. This sequence joins TRBV29-1 and TRBJ1-5; 9 nucleotides agree with TRBD1. What was sequenced was PBMCs. The TCR sequence derives from a man between 18 and 35 years old in good health and CMV-seronegative. The CDR3 coding sequence is TGCAGCGTCGACACCGGGACAGGGAATCAGCCCCAGCATTTT. The encoded protein is CSVDTGTGNQPQHF. The whole variable domain, remainder taken from reference TRBV29-1 and TRBJ1-5, is SAVISQKPSRDICQRGTSLTIQCQVDSQVTMMFWYRQQPGQSLTLIATANQGSEATYESGFVIDKFPISRPNLTFSTLTVSNMSPEDSSIYLCSVDTGTGNQPQHFGDGTRLSIL.